This record concerns one TCR beta chain sequence. This specimen comes from a study of T cell repertoires in cytomegalovirus infection. MiXCR, run by TCRdb on the reads, gives a single entry per CDR3 protein. The top ten hold approximately 15% of the sample, which has 310,000 or so distinct CDR3 sequences, about 26% seen once. The V segment lost 8 bases and the J segment 2 bases; nucleotides outside the gene matches: 6. Germline V gene sequence: CDR1 DFQATT, CDR2 SNEGSKA (reference sequence). The CDR3 contains 13 residues. The genes are TRBV20-1 and TRBJ2-7; 10 bases are a match to TRBD2. This receptor was identified in a human donor in good health (CMV status not recorded). Some clones in this sample may be carry-over from other donors' samples. Sequencing input: PBMCs. CDR3 in amino acids: CSTAGLATYEQYF. As DNA, the CDR3 is TGCAGTACTGCGGGACTAGCGACCTACGAGCAGTACTTC.